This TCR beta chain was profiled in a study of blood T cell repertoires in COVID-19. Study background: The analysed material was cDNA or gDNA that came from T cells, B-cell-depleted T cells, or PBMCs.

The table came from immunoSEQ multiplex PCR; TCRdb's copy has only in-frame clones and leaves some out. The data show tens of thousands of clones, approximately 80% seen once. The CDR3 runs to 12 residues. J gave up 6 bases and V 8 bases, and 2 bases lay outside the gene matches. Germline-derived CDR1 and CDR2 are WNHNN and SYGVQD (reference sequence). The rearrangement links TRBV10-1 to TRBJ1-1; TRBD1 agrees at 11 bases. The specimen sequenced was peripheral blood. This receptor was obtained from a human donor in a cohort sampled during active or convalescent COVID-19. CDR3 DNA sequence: TGCGCCAGCCCGGGACAGGGGGCTGAAGCTTTCTTT. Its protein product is CASPGQGAEAFF.